Presented here are 32 T cell receptor beta chains from one specimen sequenced in a study of blood T cell repertoires in COVID-19. Sequencing was performed with immunoSEQ multiplex PCR; in TCRdb, only in-frame clones are kept and a portion is missing. The sample carries about 140,000 clones, 76% recorded once. The sample consisted of peripheral blood. Receptors were obtained from a woman of 80 years or more with active or convalescent COVID-19.

This rearrangement joins TRBV5-1 to TRBJ1-1; a possible D gene is TRBD1 (6 bases). This CDR3 contains 15 residues. V lost 0 bases, J lost 1 base, and 10 bases lay in between. CDR1 and CDR2 from the germline V gene are SGHRS and YFSETQ. The CDR3 bases are TGCGCCAGCAGCTTGGCGACAGGCAAGAACACTGAAGCTTTCTTT. Translation gives CASSLATGKNTEAFF.

The chain employs TRBV7-3 and TRBJ1-1; possible D gene TRBD1, 6 bases. The CDR3 sequence is 14 residues long. From germline, CDR1 is SGHTA and CDR2 FQGTGA. V lost 3 bases and J lost 7, with 15 bases in between. DNA for the CDR3: TGTGCCAGCAGCTTGGACGTCGGACAGAGTGAAGCTTTCTTT. This sequence encodes CASSLDVGQSEAFF.

This chain joins TRBV19 and TRBJ1-2; D not certain. The CDR3 runs 14 residues. CDR1 and CDR2 from the germline V gene are LNHDA and SQIVND (reference sequence). The ends were cut back, 3 bases at V and 7 bases at J, with 15 bases in the middle. In DNA form, the CDR3 reads TGTGCCAGTAGTATGGGTGTGGCGTGGAGTGGCTACACCTTC. Its translation is CASSMGVAWSGYTF.

The gene calls are TRBV28 and TRBJ1-5; 7 nucleotides line up with TRBD1. After removal of 2 bases from V and 7 bases from J, the junction contained 23 bases not matched to a gene. CDR3 length equals 20 residues. Germline V gene lookup returns CDR1 MDHEN and CDR2 SYDVKM. The CDR3 DNA follows: TGTGCCAGCAGTTTAGGTCAGACTCAGACAGGGAAAGGGGTTTTGCAGCCCCAGCATTTT. Translation gives CASSLGQTQTGKGVLQPQHF. The whole variable domain, filled in from reference TRBV28 and TRBJ1-5, reads DVKVTQSSRYLVKRTGEKVFLECVQDMDHENMFWYRQDPGLGLRLIYFSYDVKMKEKGDIPEGYSVSREKKERFSLILESASTNQTSMYLCASSLGQTQTGKGVLQPQHFGDGTRLSIL.

This clone was seen more than once but under ten times. V and J are TRBV10-3 and TRBJ2-4; the D gene is possibly TRBD1 (5 bases). The CDR3 spans 19 residues. V lost 3 bases, J lost 0 bases, and 21 bases lay in between. The V gene's germline CDR1 is ENHRY and CDR2 SYGVKD. As DNA, the CDR3 is TGTGCCATCAGTGATCCGAATTATAAGGACATCAAAGCCAAAAACATTCAGTACTTC. The encoded protein is CAISDPNYKDIKAKNIQYF.

The V and J genes are TRBV7-2 and TRBJ1-2; D remains ambiguous. V lost 1 base and J 4 bases, leaving 13 bases between the germline ends. This CDR3 region has 15 residues. Germline values: CDR1 SGHTA, CDR2 FQGNSA. In DNA form, the CDR3 reads TGTGCCAGCAGCTTAGATTATGGTTCTAGCTATGGCTACACCTTC. Its protein is CASSLDYGSSYGYTF.

The chain employs TRBV4-1 and TRBJ1-2; possible D gene TRBD1, 6 bases. Germline-derived CDR1 and CDR2 are MGHRA and YSYEKL. V shed 1 base and J shed 5 bases, with 17 bases lying between them. This CDR3 has 16 residues. As DNA, the CDR3 is TGCGCCAGCAGCCAAGGGGACGGACAGTTAAGTTATGGCTACACCTTC. Its translation is CASSQGDGQLSYGYTF.

V and J are TRBV18 and TRBJ1-5, with D uncertain. Trimming cost V 3 bases and J 6 bases, with 18 bases left between them. This CDR3 has 16 amino acids. CDR1 is KGHSH, CDR2 LQKENI, per germline. The CDR3 here is CASSPTAGRATQPQHF. CDR3 bases: TGTGCCAGCTCACCTACTGCGGGTCGGGCAACTCAGCCCCAGCATTTT.

V gene TRBV3-1 (or the pseudogene TRBV3-2) combines with J gene TRBJ1-1, with D tentatively TRBD1 (5 bases). Germline V gives CDR1 LGHDT, CDR2 YNNKEL (reference sequence). V was pared by 0 bases and J by 3 bases, with 20 bases between. The CDR3 spans 18 residues. The CDR3 sequence is CASSQDLLTAPTHTEAFF. In DNA, the CDR3 is TGTGCCAGCAGCCAAGATCTACTGACAGCTCCTACACACACTGAAGCTTTCTTT.

The chain joins TRBV4-1 to TRBJ1-1, with D possibly matching TRBD1 (5 bases). CDR1 is MGHRA and CDR2 is YSYEKL in the germline V gene. Trimming took 4 bases from V and 0 from J, leaving 21 bases between them. The CDR3 has 18 amino acids. The CDR3 DNA follows: TGCGCCAGCAGCCCCTCACTCGCAGGGAGGGCCGTGAACACTGAAGCTTTCTTT. Its translation: CASSPSLAGRAVNTEAFF.

The V call is TRBV5-8, the J call TRBJ1-6; D ambiguous. Germline CDR1 reads SGHTS; CDR2 reads YDEGEE. The CDR3 is made up of 16 amino acids. V gave up 0 bases and J gave up 4 bases, with 11 bases separating them. Written as DNA, the CDR3 is TGTGCCAGCAGCTTGGAATTGAACAGTTATAATTCACCCCTCCACTTT. Protein sequence: CASSLELNSYNSPLHF.

This clone was seen a single time. This chain connects TRBV28 to TRBJ1-1, with 10 nucleotides matching TRBD1. This CDR3 has 18 amino acids. V dropped 3 bases and J dropped 0; count of bases not matched to a gene: 10. Germline values: CDR1 MDHEN, CDR2 SYDVKM. CDR3 DNA sequence: TGTGCCAGCAGTTTCCCTACCAGGACAGGGGGACTGAACACTGAAGCTTTCTTT. This encodes CASSFPTRTGGLNTEAFF. Combining the CDR3 with reference TRBV28 and TRBJ1-1 gives the whole variable domain DVKVTQSSRYLVKRTGEKVFLECVQDMDHENMFWYRQDPGLGLRLIYFSYDVKMKEKGDIPEGYSVSREKKERFSLILESASTNQTSMYLCASSFPTRTGGLNTEAFFGQGTRLTVV.

The chain uses TRBV5-1 and TRBJ2-1; D possibly corresponds to TRBD1 (6 bases). Trimming took off 2 bases at V and 3 bases at J, with 12 bases between the two ends. This CDR3 spans 15 amino acids. Germline CDR1 and CDR2: SGHRS and YFSETQ. CDR3 in DNA: TGCGCCAGCAGCTTAAGGACAGAGAACTACAATGAGCAGTTCTTC. Its protein is CASSLRTENYNEQFF.

This chain uses TRBV18 with TRBJ1-6; 7 bases line up with TRBD1. This CDR3 is 15 amino acids long. Germline loops: CDR1 KGHSH, CDR2 LQKENI. V dropped 1 base and J dropped 7; count of bases not matched to a gene: 4. The CDR3 DNA reads TGTGCCAGCTCACCACGGGACAGCAGCAATTCACCCCTCCACTTT. This translates into CASSPRDSSNSPLHF.

This clone appeared a single time. This chain links TRBV15 with TRBJ1-5, with D unresolved. Germline CDR1 and CDR2: LNHNV and YYDKDF (reference sequence). The CDR3 loop spans 13 amino acids. V was shortened by 3 bases and J by 7 bases, with 10 bases between the two germline ends. The CDR3 DNA follows: TGTGCCACCAGCAGGGCCCCCGGGCAGCCCCAGCATTTT. Translation: CATSRAPGQPQHF.

This clone was seen only a few times. This chain uses TRBV10-1 with TRBJ1-5; 8 nucleotides agree with TRBD1. CDR1 and CDR2 (germline): WNHNN, SYGVQD (reference sequence). This CDR3 has 17 amino acids. After removal of 8 bases from V and 2 bases from J, the junction contained 14 bases not matched to a gene. The CDR3 DNA is TGCGCCAGCGCCGGGACAGGCCCCCCTTGGCGCAATCAGCCCCAGCATTTT. Translated: CASAGTGPPWRNQPQHF.

This clone came up a few times. V gene TRBV6-4 combines with J gene TRBJ2-1; 8 bases line up with TRBD1. CDR1 is MRHNA, CDR2 SNTAGT, per germline. V lost 2 bases, J lost 2 bases, and 2 bases stayed unmatched. This CDR3 is 15 amino acids long. CDR3 in DNA: TGTGCCAGCAGTGACCGGACAGGGCCCTACAATGAGCAGTTCTTC. It is translated as CASSDRTGPYNEQFF.

DNA of the CDR3: TGCGCCAGCAGCCAAATGCAGGGGGACACGGGCGGCTACACCTTC. Translation gives CASSQMQGDTGGYTF. The V and J genes are TRBV4-3 and TRBJ1-2; 7 bases are a match to TRBD1. CDR1 and CDR2 (germline): LGHNA, YSLEER. V shed 2 bases, J shed 8 bases, and the junction held 11 bases outside the gene matches. The CDR3 runs 15 residues.

The chain carries TRBV5-1 and TRBJ2-3; TRBD2 aligns across 10 bases. The CDR3 is made up of 15 amino acids. V dropped 4 bases and J dropped 5; count of bases not matched to a gene: 7. From germline, CDR1 is SGHRS and CDR2 YFSETQ. CDR3 nucleotide sequence: TGCGCCAGCAGCCCCACTAGCGGGGTTGGAGATACGCAGTATTTT. Residues: CASSPTSGVGDTQYF.

As DNA, the CDR3 is TGTGCCAGCAGTTCGAGGGGACATAATAACTATGGCTACACCTTC. It specifies CASSSRGHNNYGYTF. The rearrangement links TRBV5-8 to TRBJ1-2, with D possibly TRBD1 on 6 matching bases. Germline V gene sequence: CDR1 SGHTS, CDR2 YDEGEE. The ends were cut back, 5 bases at V and 1 base at J, with 15 bases in the middle. The CDR3 length is 15 residues.

The chain is built from TRBV30 and TRBJ1-2; D ambiguous. In germline, CDR1 is GTSNPN, CDR2 SVGIG (reference sequence). This CDR3 is 14 amino acids long. V dropped 6 bases and J dropped 2 bases, with 16 bases sitting between them. The CDR3 region is CACVSRQPNYGYTF. CDR3 nucleotides: TGTGCCTGTGTCTCCAGGCAGCCCAACTATGGCTACACCTTC.

The chain carries TRBV5-6 and TRBJ2-7; TRBD1 aligns across 7 bases. J gave up 0 bases and V 4 bases, and 7 bases lay outside the gene matches. This CDR3 has 15 residues. Germline CDR1 reads SGHDT; CDR2 reads YYEEEE. The CDR3 loop reads CASSAYRGSSYEQYF. DNA of the CDR3: TGTGCCAGCAGCGCTTACAGGGGAAGCTCCTACGAGCAGTACTTC. Combining the CDR3 with reference TRBV5-6 and TRBJ2-7 gives the whole variable domain DAGVTQSPTHLIKTRGQQVTLRCSPKSGHDTVSWYQQALGQGPQFIFQYYEEEERQRGNFPDRFSGHQFPNYSSELNVNALLLGDSALYLCASSAYRGSSYEQYFGPGTRLTVT.

The J gene is TRBJ1-6, the V gene TRBV18; tentative D call: TRBD1 (6 bases). V lost 3 bases and J 7 bases, leaving 19 bases between the germline ends. The CDR3 spans 17 residues. Germline V CDR1 and CDR2: KGHSH, LQKENI. This CDR3 reads CASSPPTSTGQNSPLHF. CDR3 sequence (DNA): TGTGCCAGCTCACCGCCTACCTCGACAGGACAAAATTCACCCCTCCACTTT.

The CDR3 coding sequence is TGTGCCAGCAGTGAAGGGACAGGTGGTTATCAGCCCCAGCATTTT. This translates into CASSEGTGGYQPQHF. The chain employs TRBV6-1 and TRBJ1-5, with TRBD1 matching 7 bases. The CDR3 extends over 15 amino acids. V shed 1 base, J shed 5 bases, and the junction held 5 bases outside the gene matches. Germline V gene data show CDR1 as MNHNS and CDR2 as SASEGT.

The chain carries TRBV15 and TRBJ1-1; no firm D call. Trimming removed 0 bases from V and 5 bases from J, with 10 bases in between. Per the germline V gene, CDR1 is LNHNV and CDR2 is YYDKDF (reference sequence). The CDR3 sequence is 14 residues long. The CDR3 DNA reads as TGTGCCACCAGCAGAGATCTGGGGAGTACTGAAGCTTTCTTT. It codes for CATSRDLGSTEAFF.

The chain employs TRBV27 and TRBJ1-1; TRBD1 is a possible D gene (5 bases). V dropped 2 bases and J dropped 7 bases, with 14 bases sitting between them. Germline CDR1 reads MNHEY; CDR2 reads SMNVEV (reference sequence). The length of the CDR3 is 14 residues. The DNA for the CDR3 is TGTGCCAGCAGTTTAAACACAAGGGGTGGTGAAGCTTTCTTT. Translated: CASSLNTRGGEAFF.

The chain carries TRBV5-1 and TRBJ1-2; 8 bases line up with TRBD1. Germline V gene sequence: CDR1 SGHRS, CDR2 YFSETQ. This CDR3 has 13 amino acids. The J segment lost 8 bases and the V segment lost 3 bases, leaving 6 bases of the junction unmatched. CDR3 amino acids: CASSSGQGLGYTF. DNA for the CDR3: TGCGCCAGCAGCTCAGGACAGGGTTTGGGCTACACCTTC.

The chain is built from TRBV5-8 and TRBJ2-2; D is unresolved. This CDR3 spans 13 amino acids. Germline V gene sequence: CDR1 SGHTS, CDR2 YDEGEE. The ends were cut back, 4 bases at V and 4 bases at J, with 8 bases in the middle. DNA for the CDR3: TGTGCCAGCAGCCGCCCGGGCACCGGGGAGCTGTTTTTT. Translation: CASSRPGTGELFF.

This chain uses TRBV5-4 with TRBJ2-5; D may be TRBD1 (5 bases). Germline assignment: CDR1 SGHNT and CDR2 YYREEE (reference sequence). This CDR3 is 13 amino acids long. Trimming shortened V by 5 bases and J by 1 base, and 9 bases separated the two germline ends. CDR3 DNA sequence: TGTGCCAGCAGGATAGGGGTCCAAGAGACCCAGTACTTC. Its protein product is CASRIGVQETQYF.

This rearrangement joins TRBV9 to TRBJ1-4, with 10 nucleotides matching TRBD1. V shed 3 bases, J shed 10 bases, and the junction held 6 bases outside the gene matches. Per the germline V gene, CDR1 is SGDLS and CDR2 is YYNGEE. The CDR3 length is 14 residues. The CDR3 nucleotides are TGTGCCAGCAGCGCTAGACAGGGGGCGGGAAAACTGTTTTTT. This encodes CASSARQGAGKLFF.

J is TRBJ2-2 and V is TRBV29-1; TRBD1 agrees at 8 bases. The CDR3 length is 12 residues. Trimming at V came to 7 bases and at J to 6 bases, leaving 4 bases not matched to a gene. Germline V gene data show CDR1 as SQVTM and CDR2 as ANQGSEA. The DNA for the CDR3 is TGCAGCGGAGGACAGGGCGCCGGGGAGCTGTTTTTT. Its protein product is CSGGQGAGELFF.

The rearrangement links TRBV19 to TRBJ1-1; D might be TRBD1 (5 bases). CDR1 and CDR2 (germline): LNHDA, SQIVND (reference sequence). The CDR3 runs to 14 residues. The V end lost 2 bases, the J end lost 4 bases, and 11 bases lay between the germline ends. The CDR3 loop reads CASSIQGGGTEAFF. Written as DNA, the CDR3 is TGTGCCAGTAGTATACAGGGAGGAGGCACTGAAGCTTTCTTT.